One sample yielded the 26 T cell receptor beta chains listed below, sequenced in a study of CD8 T cells in ankylosing spondylitis. Study results and caveats: Ankylosing spondylitis blood appeared to be characterized by a TCR beta motif of under ten highly homologous variants.

Their antigen targets remain unknown. TCRdb redid the calling of the 5' RACE reads with MiXCR, one entry per CDR3 protein. The sample has fewer than 500,000 distinct CDR3 sequences; about 24% are singletons. The source material was blood, either unsorted or a sorted T cell fraction (not recorded which). The receptors here all came from a male donor with ankylosing spondylitis.

The chain is built from TRBV20-1 and TRBJ1-6; 7 positions agree with TRBD1. The J segment lost 3 bases and the V segment lost 3 bases, leaving 11 bases of the junction unmatched. Germline loops: CDR1 DFQATT, CDR2 SNEGSKA (reference sequence). The CDR3 length is 17 residues. The CDR3, as DNA: TGCAGTGCTAGGAGACAGGGTACTTATGTCTATAATTCACCCCTCCACTTT. It is translated as CSARRQGTYVYNSPLHF.

This clonotype was counted ten times or more. The chain couples TRBV5-1 to TRBJ2-3; TRBD2 might be the D (6 bases). V was clipped by 4 bases and J by 0 bases, with 21 bases between them. Germline V lookup: CDR1 SGHRS, CDR2 YFSETQ. CDR3 length: 18 residues. The chain's CDR3 is CASSPSQGSGPSTDTQYF. The CDR3 DNA reads as TGCGCCAGCAGCCCCTCCCAGGGTAGCGGCCCCAGCACAGATACGCAGTATTTT.

J is TRBJ1-6 and V is TRBV20-1, with D unclear. Germline loops: CDR1 DFQATT, CDR2 SNEGSKA (reference sequence). Trimming shortened V by 3 bases and J by 7 bases, and 10 bases separated the two germline ends. The CDR3 loop spans 13 amino acids. For the CDR3, the DNA is TGCAGTGCTAGCTCGAACCCCAATTCACCCCTCCACTTT. Amino acid sequence: CSASSNPNSPLHF.

Only a few counts were recorded for this clonotype. This chain links TRBV3-1 with TRBJ1-1; the D is unclear. The germline V and J ends were trimmed by 3 bases and 6 bases, with 5 bases remaining between them. The CDR3 totals 11 residues. Looked up from germline, CDR1 is LGHDT and CDR2 is YNNKEL (reference sequence). The CDR3 loop is CASSQASEAFF. The CDR3 region has the DNA TGTGCCAGCAGCCAGGCCTCTGAAGCTTTCTTT.

The chain recombines TRBV15 with TRBJ1-1; 12 bases fit TRBD1. The CDR3 runs to 16 residues. J lost 9 bases, V lost 3 bases, and 11 bases had no gene match. Per the germline V gene, CDR1 is LNHNV and CDR2 is YYDKDF (reference sequence). DNA for the CDR3: TGTGCCACCAGCAGCCTTGGGACAGGGGGCGAGGGGAAAGCTTTCTTT. Translating it yields CATSSLGTGGEGKAFF.

This clonotype appeared many times. The J gene is TRBJ2-3, the V gene TRBV5-1; no reliable D call. The germline V and J ends were trimmed by 1 base and 2 bases, with 8 bases remaining between them. This CDR3 is built from 14 residues. The germline V gene encodes CDR1 SGHRS and CDR2 YFSETQ. Here the CDR3 reads CASSLMANTDTQYF. The CDR3 nucleotides are TGCGCCAGCAGCTTGATGGCCAACACAGATACGCAGTATTTT.

The gene calls are TRBV12-3 or TRBV12-4 and TRBJ1-6, with 7 bases aligning to TRBD1. After removal of 1 base from V and 7 bases from J, the junction contained 1 base not matched to a gene. This CDR3 contains 14 residues. The CDR3 is CASSLGTGNSPLHF. CDR3 coding DNA: TGTGCCAGCAGTTTAGGGACAGGAAATTCACCCCTCCACTTT.

This rearrangement joins TRBV5-1 to TRBJ1-2; the D gene is possibly TRBD1 (6 bases). Germline assignment: CDR1 SGHRS and CDR2 YFSETQ. V was shortened by 3 bases and J by 8 bases, with 20 bases between the two germline ends. This CDR3 is 15 amino acids long. The DNA of the CDR3 is TGCGCCAGCAGCTCGACGGGACAAACCCTCTCGGGCTACACCTTC. This sequence encodes CASSSTGQTLSGYTF.

The chain joins TRBV6-5 to TRBJ2-5, with D possibly matching TRBD2 (8 bases). Germline CDR1 MNHEY, CDR2 SVGAGI. The V end lost 2 bases, the J end lost 4 bases, and 17 bases lay between the germline ends. This CDR3 is 16 amino acids long. The CDR3 region has the DNA TGTGCCAGCAGTTACATCCTCCGGGAGGGGGCAGAGACCCAGTACTTC. Amino acid sequence: CASSYILREGAETQYF.

This chain links TRBV14 with TRBJ2-3; D might be TRBD2 (6 bases). Trimming took 3 bases from V and 3 from J, leaving 16 bases between them. CDR3 length: 16 residues. Germline V lookup: CDR1 SGHDN, CDR2 FVKESK. The CDR3 here is CASSQMIGAGTDTQYF. The CDR3 DNA sequence: TGTGCCAGCAGCCAGATGATAGGAGCGGGTACAGATACGCAGTATTTT.

The V gene is TRBV6-5, the J gene TRBJ1-4; 7 nucleotides match TRBD1. This CDR3 contains 14 residues. V was pared by 0 bases and J by 7 bases, with 2 bases of the junction left unmatched. CDR1 MNHEY and CDR2 SVGAGI come from the germline V gene. In nucleotides, the CDR3 is TGTGCCAGCAGTTACTCGACAGGGTTTGAAAAACTGTTTTTT. This sequence encodes CASSYSTGFEKLFF.

The table lists this clonotype with many counts. This chain uses TRBV10-1 with TRBJ2-1; D is possibly TRBD1 (6 bases). V lost 4 bases to trimming and J lost 7 bases, with 17 bases between them. Germline V gene lookup returns CDR1 WNHNN and CDR2 SYGVQD (reference sequence). The CDR3 consists of 15 residues. The CDR3 is CASSVSRTATNEQFF. The CDR3 nucleotides are TGCGCCAGCAGTGTTTCCCGGACAGCCACTAATGAGCAGTTCTTC.

The table lists this clonotype with a few counts. CDR3 in amino acids: CASSIDHRRGTDTQYF. CDR3 sequence (DNA): TGTGCCAGTAGTATAGATCACAGGAGGGGCACAGATACGCAGTATTTT. The rearrangement joins TRBV19 to TRBJ2-3; tentative D call: TRBD2 (6 bases). V lost 0 bases and J 1 base, leaving 11 bases between the germline ends. CDR3 length equals 16 residues. CDR1 LNHDA and CDR2 SQIVND come from the germline V gene (reference sequence).

This clonotype was detected a few times. This chain joins TRBV5-1 and TRBJ2-1; D is perhaps TRBD2 (5 bases). The V end lost 2 bases, the J end lost 0 bases, and 9 bases lay between the germline ends. This CDR3 is 15 amino acids long. Germline-derived CDR1 and CDR2 are SGHRS and YFSETQ. The chain's CDR3 is CASSLAEISYNEQFF. The CDR3 region has the DNA TGCGCCAGCAGCTTAGCGGAAATCTCCTACAATGAGCAGTTCTTC. Full variable domain (remainder filled in from reference TRBV5-1 and TRBJ2-1): KAGVTQTPRYLIKTRGQQVTLSCSPISGHRSVSWYQQTPGQGLQFLFEYFSETQRNKGNFPGRFSGRQFSNSRSEMNVSTLELGDSALYLCASSLAEISYNEQFFGPGTRLTVL.

The chain has TRBV4-2 and TRBJ1-4, with a weak D call TRBD1 (5 bases). The germline V gene has CDR1 LGHNA and CDR2 YNFKEQ. This CDR3 comprises 17 residues. V lost 0 bases to trimming and J lost 0 bases, with 11 bases between them. As DNA, the CDR3 is TGTGCCAGCAGCCAAGAAACAGGATCTGCAACTAATGAAAAACTGTTTTTT. Translating it yields CASSQETGSATNEKLFF.

The chain has TRBV27 and TRBJ1-5, with unresolved D. CDR1 and CDR2 (germline): MNHEY, SMNVEV (reference sequence). CDR3 length: 14 amino acids. Trimming shortened V by 1 base and J by 5 bases, and 9 bases separated the two germline ends. The CDR3 region is CASSLWGMDQPQHF. DNA for the CDR3: TGTGCCAGCAGTTTATGGGGTATGGATCAGCCCCAGCATTTT.

CDR3 nucleotide sequence: TGCAGTGCTAGACGGACTAGCGGGCTCACCGGGGAGCTGTTTTTT. Protein: CSARRTSGLTGELFF. The chain carries TRBV20-1 and TRBJ2-2, with 11 bases aligning to TRBD2. Trimming at V came to 2 bases and at J to 4 bases, leaving 3 bases not matched to a gene. Germline CDR1 is DFQATT and CDR2 is SNEGSKA (reference sequence). The CDR3 spans 15 residues.

For this clonotype: A read error may be the cause here, since a much bigger clone is one base away. The genes are TRBV3-1 and TRBJ1-1; D remains ambiguous. The CDR3 totals 13 residues. Germline lookup yields CDR1 LGHDT and CDR2 YNNKEL (reference sequence). V lost 2 bases, J lost 1 base, and 5 bases lay in between. The CDR3 bases are TGTGCCAGCAGCCAATCACAGAACACTGAAGCTTTCTTT. Amino acids: CASSQSQNTEAFF.

In its sample, this clonotype was seen many times. J is TRBJ2-1 and V is TRBV12-3 or TRBV12-4; 10 bases match TRBD2. V gave up 3 bases and J gave up 2 bases; unmatched junction bases: 4. The CDR3 runs 16 residues. Written as DNA, the CDR3 is TGTGCCAGCAGTTTGATGGGGACTAGCGCCTACAATGAGCAGTTCTTC. Translated: CASSLMGTSAYNEQFF.

This chain joins TRBV20-1 and TRBJ1-6; TRBD1 matches 8 bases. CDR3 length equals 16 residues. The ends lost 0 bases at V and 8 bases at J; junction bases unmatched: 9. CDR1 and CDR2 (germline): DFQATT, SNEGSKA (reference sequence). The CDR3 sequence is CSARDERQGADSPLHF. The CDR3 DNA reads as TGCAGTGCTAGAGATGAGAGGCAGGGGGCCGATTCACCCCTCCACTTT.

The sample holds a few counts of this clonotype. In DNA, the CDR3 is TGTGCCATCACGATCGCTAGCGGGAGGAAGGAGACCCAGTACTTC. Translation: CAITIASGRKETQYF. The genes are TRBV10-3 and TRBJ2-5; 11 nucleotides line up with TRBD2. V dropped 7 bases and J dropped 5; count of bases not matched to a gene: 9. Germline CDR1 is ENHRY and CDR2 is SYGVKD. The CDR3 sequence is 15 residues long.

The rearrangement links TRBV12-3 or TRBV12-4 to TRBJ2-1; weak D call: TRBD2 (6 bases). Trimming left V 6 bases short and J 5 bases short, with 14 bases between. CDR3 length equals 14 residues. The CDR3 reads CASSQGLRNNEQFF. The CDR3 region has the DNA TGTGCCAGCAGCCAGGGACTTAGAAACAATGAGCAGTTCTTC.

The chain uses TRBV30 and TRBJ2-2; 8 nucleotides agree with TRBD2. The germline CDR1 and CDR2 sequences are GTSNPN and SVGIG (reference sequence). The CDR3 runs to 14 residues. The V and J ends lost 2 bases and 6 bases, in that order; junction bases with no gene match: 5. The CDR3 reads CAWSSGRGPGELFF. Written as DNA, the CDR3 is TGTGCCTGGAGTAGCGGGAGAGGTCCCGGGGAGCTGTTTTTT.

This clonotype was seen only a few times. J is TRBJ2-7 and V is TRBV28; perhaps TRBD1 as D (6 bases). V lost 5 bases to trimming and J lost 3 bases, with 14 bases between them. Germline CDR1 and CDR2: MDHEN and SYDVKM. The CDR3 runs to 14 residues. In DNA, the CDR3 is TGTGCCAGCAGTCAAGGGACATTGATCTACGAGCAGTACGTC. Its protein is CASSQGTLIYEQYV.

This clonotype was seen only a few times. The chain recombines TRBV7-8 with TRBJ2-2; TRBD2 is a possible D gene (5 bases). The CDR3 length is 16 residues. CDR1 and CDR2 (germline): SGHVS, FQNEAQ. The V gene lost 4 bases and the J gene lost 5 bases, with 17 bases spanning the gap. The CDR3 spells CASSSHAGSGTGELFF. The CDR3 region has the DNA TGTGCCAGCAGCTCCCACGCAGGATCGGGGACCGGGGAGCTGTTTTTT.

The chain links TRBV6-1 to TRBJ2-7, with D perhaps TRBD2 (5 bases). The V end lost 8 bases, the J end lost 3 bases, and 14 bases lay between the germline ends. The germline V gene has CDR1 MNHNS and CDR2 SASEGT. The CDR3 contains 13 residues. CDR3 sequence: CASLAGRVYEQYV. Here the CDR3 DNA reads TGTGCCAGCCTAGCAGGTCGGGTCTACGAGCAGTACGTC.